This passage covers 26 T cell receptor beta chains from one sample sequenced in a study of blood T cells in healthy people across ages. For the second PCR, which ran for roughly 6 to 11 cycles, a sample-barcoded 5' primer and a J-beta primer mix were used. MiXCR, run by TCRdb on the 5' RACE reads, gives a single entry per CDR3 protein. The sample lists 550,000 to 750,000 distinct CDR3 sequences; roughly 21% were seen once. Sequencing was performed on blood. These receptors were obtained from a man aged 70 or older in good health.

This rearrangement joins TRBV20-1 to TRBJ2-3; either TRBD1 or TRBD2 may supply D (5 bases each). This CDR3 comprises 15 residues. The V end was cut by 6 bases, the J end by 2 bases, with 18 bases between. The germline CDR1 and CDR2 sequences are DFQATT and SNEGSKA (reference sequence). In DNA, the CDR3 is TGCAGTGCCCAGGGACCTTCCTCCTCCACAGATACGCAGTATTTT. Translated, it gives CSAQGPSSSTDTQYF.

V is TRBV12-3 or TRBV12-4 and J is TRBJ2-2; D is possibly TRBD2 (6 bases). This CDR3 has 14 amino acids. Trimming stripped 6 bases from V and 6 bases from J, with 14 bases between. The DNA for the CDR3 is TGTGCCAGCAGCCCAGGGAGGTTAGCCGGGGAGCTGTTTTTT. It encodes CASSPGRLAGELFF.

This clonotype was picked up a small number of times. The gene calls are TRBV10-2 and TRBJ2-5, with 9 bases matching TRBD1. Losses at the gene ends were 8 bases for V and 4 bases for J; bases not matched to a gene: 2. CDR1 WSHSY and CDR2 SAAADI come from the germline V gene. The CDR3 has 12 amino acids. CDR3 sequence: CASGTGRETQYF. DNA of the CDR3: TGCGCCAGCGGGACAGGGCGAGAGACCCAGTACTTC.

A few counts support this clonotype. The rearrangement uses TRBV11-1 and TRBJ2-1, with 13 bases aligning to TRBD2. Trimming at V came to 5 bases and at J to 6 bases, leaving 22 bases not matched to a gene. This CDR3 has 21 residues. Germline V lookup: CDR1 SGHAT, CDR2 FQDESV (reference sequence). The CDR3, as DNA: TGTGCCAGCAGCCACCGACACACACCACCTAACGGACTAGCGGGAGTCAATGAGCAGTTCTTC. This encodes CASSHRHTPPNGLAGVNEQFF. Variable domain in full (rest from reference TRBV11-1 and TRBJ2-1): EAEVAQSPRYKITEKSQAVAFWCDPISGHATLYWYRQILGQGPELLVQFQDESVVDDSQLPKDRFSAERLKGVDSTLKIQPAELGDSAMYLCASSHRHTPPNGLAGVNEQFFGPGTRLTVL.

The chain recombines TRBV14 with TRBJ2-3, with TRBD2 matching 7 bases. The CDR3 length is 13 residues. With V trimmed by 1 base and J by 12 bases, 7 bases remained unmatched. The germline V gene has CDR1 SGHDN and CDR2 FVKESK. As DNA, the CDR3 is TGTGCCAGCAGCCAAGCGACGGGAGGTACCCAGTATTTT. It is translated as CASSQATGGTQYF.

This clonotype was observed many times. V is TRBV20-1 and J is TRBJ2-5, with TRBD2 as a possible D gene (6 bases). Trimming left V 5 bases short and J 0 bases short, with 16 bases between. Germline CDR1 is DFQATT and CDR2 is SNEGSKA (reference sequence). The CDR3 consists of 15 residues. The CDR3 sequence: CSAGGAYVHQETQYF. The CDR3 nucleotides are TGCAGTGCTGGAGGGGCCTACGTCCACCAAGAGACCCAGTACTTC.

A few counts support this clonotype. The rearrangement joins TRBV5-6 to TRBJ2-1, with TRBD1 matching over 8 bases. Germline V lookup: CDR1 SGHDT, CDR2 YYEEEE. The CDR3 has 17 residues. Trimming took 4 bases from V and 0 from J; bases not matched to a gene: 9. CDR3 nucleotide sequence: TGTGCCAGCAGCCCCGGGACAGGAAAAATCTCCTACAATGAGCAGTTCTTC. Translated, it gives CASSPGTGKISYNEQFF.

The sample holds a few counts of this clonotype. The rearrangement links TRBV28 to TRBJ2-7; D is uncertain. Germline V gives CDR1 MDHEN, CDR2 SYDVKM. The CDR3 runs to 15 residues. Trimming removed 6 bases from V and 0 bases from J, with 15 bases in between. CDR3 DNA sequence: TGTGCCAGCAGGTCCTTTGGCCTCAGCTCCTACGAGCAGTACTTC. It yields the protein CASRSFGLSSYEQYF. The full variable domain, rest sourced from reference TRBV28 and TRBJ2-7, is DVKVTQSSRYLVKRTGEKVFLECVQDMDHENMFWYRQDPGLGLRLIYFSYDVKMKEKGDIPEGYSVSREKKERFSLILESASTNQTSMYLCASRSFGLSSYEQYFGPGTRLTVT.

This clonotype was detected only a few times. In DNA form, the CDR3 reads TGTGCCAGCAGTGACGGGGGATCTGGGGCCAACGTCCTGACTTTC. Residues: CASSDGGSGANVLTF. The rearrangement uses TRBV2 and TRBJ2-6; maybe TRBD2 (6 bases). Germline loops: CDR1 SNHLY, CDR2 FYNNEI. The length of the CDR3 is 15 residues. With 3 bases removed from V and 1 base from J, the gap between germline ends came to 7 bases.

This clonotype was observed a single time. This sequence joins TRBV14 and TRBJ2-7; 8 bases map to TRBD2. This CDR3 region has 15 residues. Trimming at V came to 6 bases and at J to 4 bases, leaving 11 bases not matched to a gene. The germline CDR1 and CDR2 sequences are SGHDN and FVKESK. CDR3 in DNA: TGTGCCAGCAGTTTAGCGGGGAGCCGGTATTACGAGCAGTACTTC. Amino acids: CASSLAGSRYYEQYF.

A few counts support this clonotype. One end of the junction fails to match germline, which may point to a read error. V and J are TRBV28 and TRBJ1-5; no firm D call. CDR1 is MDHEN, CDR2 SYDVKM, per germline. This CDR3 contains 15 residues. This chain's CDR3 is CASSLTSGSNRPQHF. CDR3 sequence (DNA): TGTGCCAGCAGTTTGACATCTGGGAGCAATCGGCCCCAGCATTTT.

The rearrangement uses TRBV6-6 and TRBJ2-5; 7 bases align to TRBD2. The end of the DNA aligns better with TRBJ2-7, so the J call may be wrong. Germline assignment: CDR1 MNHNY and CDR2 SVGAGI (reference sequence). The CDR3 runs to 14 residues. CDR3 DNA sequence: TGTGCCAGCACCAAAACTAGCGAGAAATACGAGCAGTACTTC. Residues: CASTKTSEKYEQYF.

This sequence joins TRBV27 and TRBJ2-7, with D maybe TRBD1 (5 bases). From germline, CDR1 is MNHEY and CDR2 SMNVEV (reference sequence). This CDR3 has 16 amino acids. The V end lost 8 bases, the J end lost 4 bases, and 24 bases lay between the germline ends. CDR3 sequence (DNA): TGTGCCAGCGTCCCATCCCAGGGCAACATCCCATACGAGCAGTACTTC. The encoded protein is CASVPSQGNIPYEQYF.

Comment on this clonotype: A read error may produce the germline difference seen at one junction end. The chain has TRBV3-1 and TRBJ2-5, with D tentatively TRBD2 (5 bases). The CDR3 is made up of 12 amino acids. From germline, CDR1 is LGHDT and CDR2 YNNKEL (reference sequence). As DNA, the CDR3 is TGTACCAGCAGCCGGGGTGTAGAGACCCAGTACTTC. Its translation: CTSSRGVETQYF.

This clonotype was observed a handful of times. V gene TRBV5-1 combines with J gene TRBJ2-2; 8 bases match TRBD2. Per the germline V gene, CDR1 is SGHRS and CDR2 is YFSETQ. J was trimmed by 4 bases and V by 2 bases; bases with no gene match: 7. CDR3 length: 16 residues. Here the CDR3 DNA reads TGCGCCAGCAGCTTCTCAGCGGGAGTGGGCACCGGGGAGCTGTTTTTT. Its protein is CASSFSAGVGTGELFF.

There are many counts of this clonotype. The V call is TRBV5-5, the J call TRBJ2-1; D call uncertain. The CDR3 has 15 residues. Trimming cost V 0 bases and J 2 bases, with 9 bases left between them. Germline CDR1 SGHKS, CDR2 YYEKEE (reference sequence). The CDR3 DNA follows: TGTGCCAGCAGCTTGGGCTACTCACCCTACAATGAGCAGTTCTTC. Translation gives CASSLGYSPYNEQFF.

This clonotype was observed a handful of times. The CDR3 protein is CASSTTGGRETQYF. As DNA, the CDR3 is TGTGCCAGCAGTACGACAGGGGGCCGAGAGACCCAGTACTTC. The gene calls are TRBV5-5 and TRBJ2-5, with 10 bases aligning to TRBD1. The J segment lost 4 bases and the V segment lost 5 bases, leaving 5 bases of the junction unmatched. This CDR3 has 14 amino acids. Germline V lookup: CDR1 SGHKS, CDR2 YYEKEE (reference sequence).

A few counts support this clonotype. The CDR3 sequence is CASTPSQREPPGEQFF. DNA for the CDR3: TGTGCCAGTACCCCCTCCCAGCGGGAGCCACCCGGTGAGCAGTTCTTC. This chain connects TRBV19 to TRBJ2-1; TRBD2 agrees at 8 bases. Trimming removed 7 bases from V and 9 bases from J; junction bases left unmatched: 17. CDR3 length equals 16 residues. CDR1 is LNHDA and CDR2 is SQIVND in the germline V gene (reference sequence).

This clonotype was detected only a few times. The chain has TRBV3-1 and TRBJ1-3, with D uncertain. The CDR3 runs to 16 residues. V was trimmed by 5 bases and J by 2 bases, leaving 16 bases between them. Germline V CDR1 and CDR2: LGHDT, YNNKEL (reference sequence). CDR3 sequence (DNA): TGTGCCAGCAGCGAGATGATGAAGGAAACTGGAAACACCATATATTTT. It yields the protein CASSEMMKETGNTIYF. Full variable domain (missing parts from reference TRBV3-1 and TRBJ1-3): DTAVSQTPKYLVTQMGNDKSIKCEQNLGHDTMYWYKQDSKKFLKIMFSYNNKELIINETVPNRFSPKSPDKAHLNLHINSLELGDSAVYFCASSEMMKETGNTIYFGEGSWLTVV.

Many counts were recorded for this clonotype. The chain links TRBV5-5 to TRBJ2-3; D perhaps matches TRBD1 (6 bases). CDR1 is SGHKS, CDR2 YYEKEE, per germline (reference sequence). V was shortened by 4 bases and J by 7 bases, with 13 bases between the two germline ends. This CDR3 is built from 13 residues. DNA for the CDR3: TGTGCCAGCAGCGTAGGCGGACAGAATACGCAGTATTTT. It codes for CASSVGGQNTQYF.

This clonotype was observed a few times. V is TRBV29-1 and J is TRBJ2-1; 7 bases are shared with TRBD2. The junction had 12 bases not matched to a gene; V was cut back by 6 bases and J by 1 base. The CDR3 consists of 16 residues. Germline CDR1 SQVTM, CDR2 ANQGSEA. CDR3 sequence: CSVILAGGKSYNEQFF. Written as DNA, the CDR3 is TGCAGCGTAATACTAGCCGGGGGGAAGTCCTACAATGAGCAGTTCTTC.

This clonotype was seen many times. The rearrangement joins TRBV29-1 to TRBJ2-5; no reliable D call. Germline values: CDR1 SQVTM, CDR2 ANQGSEA. Trimming left V 5 bases short and J 1 base short, with 5 bases between. The CDR3 contains 11 residues. The CDR3 DNA reads TGCAGCGTTACCCTCCAAGAGACCCAGTACTTC. This sequence encodes CSVTLQETQYF.

This clonotype was counted between two and nine times. V gene TRBV7-9 combines with J gene TRBJ2-7; 8 bases agree with TRBD2. CDR3 size: 18 residues. Trimming at V came to 5 bases and at J to 4 bases, leaving 19 bases not matched to a gene. Germline CDR1 is SEHNR and CDR2 is FQNEAQ (reference sequence). The CDR3 coding sequence is TGTGCCAGCAGCCCTAGCTCGGCTAGCGGGTACCTCGGGTACGAGCAGTACTTC. The encoded protein is CASSPSSASGYLGYEQYF.

The J gene is TRBJ2-5, the V gene TRBV6-6; 7 bases agree with TRBD2. Germline V gives CDR1 MNHNY, CDR2 SVGAGI (reference sequence). This CDR3 spans 14 amino acids. V shed 6 bases, J shed 5 bases, and the junction held 9 bases outside the gene matches. CDR3 sequence reads: CASSRDYVAETQYF. The CDR3 bases are TGTGCCAGCAGCCGGGACTACGTGGCGGAGACCCAGTACTTC.

CDR3 amino acids: CSAPPGQGLEKLFF. CDR3 bases: TGCAGTGCTCCACCGGGACAGGGCCTTGAAAAACTGTTTTTT. The chain recombines TRBV20-1 with TRBJ1-4, with 9 bases that match TRBD1. The CDR3 length is 14 residues. The V gene end was trimmed by 5 bases and the J gene end by 7 bases; junction bases not matched to a gene: 8. The germline gives CDR1 DFQATT, CDR2 SNEGSKA (reference sequence).

This clonotype was observed at least ten times. The V and J genes are TRBV3-1 and TRBJ1-1; unclear D gene. CDR1 and CDR2 (germline): LGHDT, YNNKEL (reference sequence). V lost 3 bases and J 1 base, leaving 3 bases between the germline ends. The CDR3 contains 12 residues. The CDR3 region has the DNA TGTGCCAGCAGCCAGGGGAACACTGAAGCTTTCTTT. Translation gives CASSQGNTEAFF.